The 23 T cell receptor beta chains reported below all come from one sample, sequenced in a study of spatial heterogeneity in lung cancer. From the 5' RACE reads, TCRdb called clonotypes with MiXCR, one entry per CDR3 protein. The table lists about 120,000 distinct CDR3 sequences, 9.5% to 15% of them singletons. Time point in this sample: blood at routine non-recurrence follow-up after resection. Extraction of whole RNA from tumor, nontumor lung or frozen PBMC preceded unsorted sequencing. The sequencing used PBMCs, collected at follow-up. The source is a male donor with early-stage non-small cell lung cancer.

This clonotype was observed at least ten times. This sequence joins TRBV28 and TRBJ2-5; 9 bases match TRBD1. CDR1 and CDR2 from the germline V gene are MDHEN and SYDVKM. CDR3 length: 13 residues. V was pared by 6 bases and J by 5 bases, with 4 bases of the junction left unmatched. This chain's CDR3 is CASRTGGWETQYF. The DNA for the CDR3 is TGTGCCAGCAGAACAGGGGGCTGGGAGACCCAGTACTTC.

The table lists this clonotype with a few counts. The J gene is TRBJ2-4, the V gene TRBV20-1, with 7 bases matching TRBD1. V lost 3 bases to trimming and J lost 6 bases; unmatched junction nucleotides: 11. CDR3 length: 15 residues. Germline V CDR1 and CDR2: DFQATT, SNEGSKA (reference sequence). The DNA of the CDR3 is TGCAGTGCTAGGTCCGACAGGGAAGTAAGAAACATTCAGTACTTC. Its protein is CSARSDREVRNIQYF.

As concerns this clonotype: In this CDR3 the conserved last residue, phenylalanine or tryptophan, is missing, so a read error is likely. The chain links TRBV5-6 to TRBJ1-1, with D hard to call. Trimming left V 0 bases short and J 0 bases short, with 9 bases between. The CDR3 runs to 15 residues. Germline CDR1 is SGHDT and CDR2 is YYEEEE. The CDR3 DNA reads as TGTGCCAGCAGCTTGGACAGCCAAATGAACACTGAAGCTTTCTTA. Translating gives CASSLDSQMNTEAFL.

The rearrangement uses TRBV12-3 or TRBV12-4 and TRBJ2-2; 12 bases are shared with TRBD2. The junction had 6 bases not matched to a gene; V was cut back by 6 bases and J by 4 bases. The CDR3 has 16 residues. The CDR3 DNA is TGTGCCAGCAGGCCTACTAGCGGGGGGACCACCGGGGAGCTGTTTTTT. This translates into CASRPTSGGTTGELFF.

This clonotype was detected ten times or more. This sequence joins TRBV6-5 and TRBJ1-1; D call uncertain. Germline lookup yields CDR1 MNHEY and CDR2 SVGAGI. CDR3 length: 13 residues. Trimming took off 10 bases at V and 2 bases at J, with 14 bases between the two ends. For the CDR3, the DNA is TGTGCCACTAGGATAGAAGTTAACACTGAAGCTTTCTTT. Amino acid sequence: CATRIEVNTEAFF.

This clonotype was seen only a few times. This rearrangement joins TRBV25-1 to TRBJ1-1; no clear D gene. CDR1 and CDR2 (germline): MGHDK, SYGVNS. The CDR3 is 10 residues long. Trimming shortened V by 6 bases and J by 4 bases, and 3 bases separated the two germline ends. In DNA form, the CDR3 reads TGTGCCAGCAGACGCACTGAAGCTTTCTTT. It specifies CASRRTEAFF.

In its sample, this clonotype was seen a few times. This chain joins TRBV20-1 and TRBJ1-2, with 11 bases that match TRBD1. This CDR3 has 15 residues. CDR1 and CDR2 from the germline V gene are DFQATT and SNEGSKA (reference sequence). The junction had 7 bases not matched to a gene; V was cut back by 5 bases and J by 2 bases. Here the CDR3 DNA reads TGCAGTGCTGATCCGGGACAGGGGGTAAACTATGGCTACACCTTC. Protein product: CSADPGQGVNYGYTF.

The J gene is TRBJ2-1, the V gene TRBV9; 10 bases align to TRBD2. CDR1 is SGDLS and CDR2 is YYNGEE in the germline V gene. The CDR3 consists of 17 residues. V lost 1 base and J lost 6; bases outside the gene matches: 10. This chain's CDR3 is CASSVSHSGGAPNEQFF. Here the CDR3 DNA reads TGTGCCAGCAGCGTATCCCACAGCGGGGGGGCCCCCAATGAGCAGTTCTTC.

V and J are TRBV12-5 and TRBJ2-2, with TRBD2 matching 7 bases. Germline V gives CDR1 LGHNT, CDR2 FRNRAP. The junction had 4 bases not matched to a gene; V was cut back by 2 bases and J by 4 bases. The CDR3 spans 15 residues. DNA for the CDR3: TGTGCTAGTGGTTTGAAAGCGGGGATCACCGGGGAGCTGTTTTTT. Its translation is CASGLKAGITGELFF.

This clonotype was seen a few times. The chain joins TRBV12-3 or TRBV12-4 to TRBJ1-4; 9 bases fit TRBD1. J lost 7 bases, V lost 6 bases, and 6 bases had no gene match. This CDR3 region has 14 residues. The CDR3, as DNA: TGTGCCAGCAGGATCGGGACAGGGAGTGAAAAACTGTTTTTT. It codes for CASRIGTGSEKLFF.

The chain employs TRBV20-1 and TRBJ1-2; D not certain. Germline loops: CDR1 DFQATT, CDR2 SNEGSKA (reference sequence). The ends were cut back, 3 bases at V and 4 bases at J, with 6 bases in the middle. This CDR3 has 11 amino acids. The CDR3 reads CSARGSYGYTF. CDR3 bases: TGCAGTGCTAGGGGCTCCTATGGCTACACCTTC.

J is TRBJ2-3 and V is TRBV4-1; no definite D call. Germline CDR1 MGHRA, CDR2 YSYEKL. CDR3 length: 15 amino acids. Trimming shortened V by 0 bases and J by 6 bases, and 13 bases separated the two germline ends. The CDR3 sequence is CASSQEVPPPDTQYF. The CDR3 nucleotides are TGCGCCAGCAGCCAAGAGGTCCCCCCCCCGGATACGCAGTATTTT.

This clonotype was recorded at least ten times. The chain is built from TRBV28 and TRBJ1-2; a weak D match, TRBD1 (5 bases). Trimming shortened V by 8 bases and J by 8 bases, and 18 bases separated the two germline ends. The CDR3 has 13 residues. Germline V gene lookup returns CDR1 MDHEN and CDR2 SYDVKM. In DNA form, the CDR3 reads TGTGCCAGCTTAGGGACCGCTTACGGGGGCTACACCTTC. Its protein is CASLGTAYGGYTF.

In the case of this clonotype: Because it lacks the conserved phenylalanine or tryptophan at the end, this CDR3 is likely a read error. Because the CDR3's place on the DNA is in doubt, the DNA is left out and the CDR3 is given as listed by TCRdb. This chain joins TRBV4-1 and TRBJ1-2. The germline gives CDR1 MGHRA, CDR2 YSYEKL. The CDR3 is 12 amino acids long, termini counted. This CDR3 is CASSQVGQGLVL.

The chain couples TRBV10-3 to TRBJ1-5, with D perhaps TRBD1 (5 bases). V lost 10 bases and J lost 7, with 20 bases in between. Per the germline V gene, CDR1 is ENHRY and CDR2 is SYGVKD. CDR3 length: 14 residues. The CDR3 here is CATSRGDLEQPQHF. The CDR3 nucleotides read TGTGCCACCAGCCGAGGGGACCTGGAACAGCCCCAGCATTTT.

This clonotype occurred a few times. The V and J genes are TRBV5-5 and TRBJ1-1, with TRBD1 matching 7 bases. Germline CDR1 is SGHKS and CDR2 is YYEKEE (reference sequence). Germline trimming cut 0 bases from V and 5 bases from J; bases unmatched to any gene: 7. This CDR3 is built from 15 residues. CDR3 residues: CASSLEYRGGTEAFF. DNA for the CDR3: TGTGCCAGCAGCTTGGAGTACAGGGGTGGGACTGAAGCTTTCTTT.

The rearrangement joins TRBV27 to TRBJ2-3; TRBD1 aligns across 7 bases. Germline values: CDR1 MNHEY, CDR2 SMNVEV (reference sequence). CDR3 length: 14 amino acids. The trim removed 4 bases at V and 5 bases at J, leaving 6 bases unmatched. The CDR3 loop is CASSSLSGGDTQYF. CDR3 coding DNA: TGTGCCAGCAGTTCCCTCTCAGGGGGAGATACGCAGTATTTT.

The CDR3 nucleotides read TGTGCCAGCAGCCAAGACACGTACTATGGCTACACCTTC. This encodes CASSQDTYYGYTF. The gene calls are TRBV14 and TRBJ1-2; D remains unclear. Germline V CDR1 and CDR2: SGHDN, FVKESK. This CDR3 has 13 residues. Trimming cost V 0 bases and J 3 bases, with 5 bases left between them. Full variable domain (rest looked up from reference TRBV14 and TRBJ1-2): EAGVTQFPSHSVIEKGQTVTLRCDPISGHDNLYWYRRVMGKEIKFLLHFVKESKQDESGMPNNRFLAERTGGTYSTLKVQPAELEDSGVYFCASSQDTYYGYTFGSGTRLTVV.

This clonotype was seen more than once but under ten times. J is TRBJ2-3 and V is TRBV10-3; 8 positions match TRBD1. From germline, CDR1 is ENHRY and CDR2 SYGVKD. Trimming removed 4 bases from V and 3 bases from J; junction bases left unmatched: 3. The CDR3 extends over 14 amino acids. As DNA, the CDR3 is TGTGCCATCAGTGGGACAGGGTTTACAGATACGCAGTATTTT. It translates to CAISGTGFTDTQYF.

The rearrangement joins TRBV5-1 to TRBJ2-1; unclear D gene. Looked up from germline, CDR1 is SGHRS and CDR2 is YFSETQ. Between the trimmed V and J ends, which lost 0 bases and 4 bases, there was a span of 8 bases. The CDR3 is 14 amino acids. The CDR3 sequence is CASSLESPYNEQFF. The CDR3 DNA is TGCGCCAGCAGCTTGGAGTCCCCGTACAATGAGCAGTTCTTC.

This clonotype was counted between two and nine times. This chain connects TRBV24-1 to TRBJ1-5, with D unclear. Trimming took 5 bases from V and 3 from J, leaving 13 bases between them. The CDR3 runs 15 residues. Germline-derived CDR1 and CDR2 are KGHDR and SFDVKD. For the CDR3, the DNA is TGTGCCACCAGTGTGGGGTTTGGGGTCAATCAGCCCCAGCATTTT. Its protein is CATSVGFGVNQPQHF.

This clonotype occurred a few times. The chain combines TRBV9 with TRBJ1-2; 9 nucleotides agree with TRBD1. V shed 0 bases, J shed 8 bases, and the junction held 5 bases outside the gene matches. The germline V gene has CDR1 SGDLS and CDR2 YYNGEE. CDR3 size: 14 residues. For the CDR3, the DNA is TGTGCCAGCAGCGTAGCTGGGACAGGGCAGGGCTACACCTTC. Amino acid sequence: CASSVAGTGQGYTF.

This clonotype was detected ten times or more. CDR3 protein: CASSDRGLTDTQYF. Written as DNA, the CDR3 is TGTGCCAGCAGCGACAGGGGCCTCACAGATACGCAGTATTTT. The chain recombines TRBV7-9 with TRBJ2-3; 8 positions match TRBD1. The germline V gene encodes CDR1 SEHNR and CDR2 FQNEAQ (reference sequence). V shed 5 bases and J 2 bases; nucleotides not matched to a gene: 3. The CDR3 is 14 residues long.